The TCR beta chain described here comes from a study of CD8 T cells in Susac syndrome. The T cells that were sequenced for TCR beta were CD8+ and CD4+ cells from blood. Patients with stable or active relapsing-remitting disease, all of them treatment-naive, made up the multiple sclerosis controls. Through negative isolation, CD4+ and CD8+ T cells were obtained, while TEMRA cells were enriched using FACS. This CDR3 comprises 13 residues. The V end lost 0 bases, the J end lost 11 bases, and 11 bases lay between the germline ends. The germline CDR1 and CDR2 sequences are SGHDN and FVKESK. Random hexamers were used to reverse transcribe an amount of roughly 0.45 to 1 ug RNA. With immunoSEQ multiplex PCR, TCR beta CDR3 was amplified across 54 Vbeta and 13 Jbeta. TCRdb redid the calling of the immunoSEQ multiplex PCR reads with MiXCR, one entry per CDR3 protein. The data hold hundreds of thousands of distinct CDR3 sequences, with around 93% observed a single time.

The sequenced sample consisted of CD4+ T cells from PBMCs. The V gene is TRBV14, the J gene TRBJ2-1; a weak D match, TRBD1 (5 bases). The receptor's source is a human donor with multiple sclerosis. CDR3 DNA sequence: TGTGCCAGCAGCCAAGATAGGGGTCCCAAGCAGTTCTTC. Translated, it gives CASSQDRGPKQFF.